These 25 T cell receptor beta chains share one sample of origin, sequenced in a study of T cells in Graves' hyperthyroidism and ophthalmopathy (dated by TCRdb to between 2017 and 2020). Library generation was performed with multiplex PCR. Reads for this sample came from an Illumina HiSeq 2000. TCR beta CDR3 regions were amplified from RNA transcripts. A first-round RT-PCR of the TCR CDR3 used the HTBI primer set with the Qiagen OneStep RT-PCR kit. TCRdb cleaned the public reads at Q25 with fastp, built clones with MiXCR and kept in-frame beta chains. Duplicate CDR3 protein sequences are folded into a single record with the most common DNA and genes. This sample holds 300,000 to 350,000 distinct CDR3 sequences; over 15% were observed only once. The ten largest account for roughly 16% of the sample. The specimen sequenced was blood. The receptors come from a woman between 35 and 50 years old with Graves' ophthalmopathy.

This clonotype was detected many times. V and J are TRBV28 and TRBJ2-5; D could derive from TRBD1 or TRBD2 (6 bases each). This CDR3 spans 16 amino acids. Germline V gene lookup returns CDR1 MDHEN and CDR2 SYDVKM. V was trimmed by 4 bases and J by 0 bases, leaving 15 bases between them. CDR3 nucleotide sequence: TGTGCCAGCAGTTCATACCGGGGGACACACCAAGAGACCCAGTACTTC. Its translation: CASSSYRGTHQETQYF.

Ten or more counts support this clonotype. The genes are TRBV2 and TRBJ2-7; 11 bases are a match to TRBD2. Germline trimming cut 11 bases from V and 5 bases from J; bases unmatched to any gene: 14. The germline CDR1 and CDR2 sequences are SNHLY and FYNNEI. CDR3 length: 15 amino acids. The CDR3 nucleotides are TGTGCCCACGGTCGGGTAGCGGGAGGGGACGACGAGCAGTACTTC. This gives the protein CAHGRVAGGDDEQYF. Supplemented by reference TRBV2 and TRBJ2-7, the full variable domain reads EPEVTQTPSHQVTQMGQEVILRCVPISNHLYFYWYRQILGQKVEFLVSFYNNEISEKSEIFDDQFSVERPDGSNFTLKIRSTKLEDSAMYFCAHGRVAGGDDEQYFGPGTRLTVT.

This clonotype was detected ten times or more. The V and J genes are TRBV19 and TRBJ2-2, with 9 bases aligning to TRBD1. V lost 6 bases, J lost 6 bases, and 8 bases stayed unmatched. Germline V gene data show CDR1 as LNHDA and CDR2 as SQIVND (reference sequence). This CDR3 spans 15 amino acids. This CDR3 reads CASREGTGSSGELFF. CDR3 sequence (DNA): TGTGCCAGTAGGGAGGGGACAGGGAGTTCCGGGGAGCTGTTTTTT.

This clonotype was recorded many times. The rearrangement uses TRBV6-5 and TRBJ1-2; 7 bases agree with TRBD1. The ends lost 3 bases at V and 5 bases at J; junction bases unmatched: 9. Germline CDR1 MNHEY, CDR2 SVGAGI. CDR3 length: 15 residues. CDR3 coding DNA: TGTGCCAGCAGTTATAACCCGGGACAGTGGTATGGCTACACCTTC. It is translated as CASSYNPGQWYGYTF.

This clonotype was counted many times. The gene calls are TRBV5-1 and TRBJ1-1; D is unresolved. The V gene's germline CDR1 is SGHRS and CDR2 YFSETQ. V was pared by 1 base and J by 7 bases, with 11 bases between. The CDR3 extends over 13 amino acids. This CDR3 is CASSLPRKYEAFF. For the CDR3, the DNA is TGCGCCAGCAGCTTGCCCCGGAAATATGAAGCTTTCTTT.

This clonotype was seen many times. The chain joins TRBV30 to TRBJ2-7, with 7 bases matching TRBD1. Germline V lookup: CDR1 GTSNPN, CDR2 SVGIG (reference sequence). This CDR3 has 14 residues. V was pared by 2 bases and J by 5 bases, with 9 bases of the junction left unmatched. CDR3 DNA: TGTGCCTGGAGTCTGACAACAGGGGTCCACGAGCAGTACTTC. Translating gives CAWSLTTGVHEQYF.

This clonotype was seen at least ten times. The rearrangement joins TRBV7-2 to TRBJ2-7; D is ambiguous. V was trimmed by 2 bases and J by 2 bases, leaving 13 bases between them. CDR1 is SGHTA, CDR2 FQGNSA, per germline. This CDR3 region has 15 residues. The CDR3 sequence is CASSLNHDRTYEQYF. CDR3 DNA: TGTGCCAGCAGCTTAAACCATGATCGTACCTACGAGCAGTACTTC. Full variable domain (outside the CDR3, taken from reference TRBV7-2 and TRBJ2-7): GAGVSQSPSNKVTEKGKDVELRCDPISGHTALYWYRQSLGQGLEFLIYFQGNSAPDKSGLPSDRFSAERTGGSVSTLTIQRTQQEDSAVYLCASSLNHDRTYEQYFGPGTRLTVT.

This clonotype was counted many times. Relative to the germline gene, one junction end is altered; a read error may explain this. The chain recombines TRBV5-1 with TRBJ1-5; TRBD1 matches 8 bases. The CDR3 extends over 14 amino acids. Germline values: CDR1 SGHRS, CDR2 YFSETQ. CDR3 bases: TGTGCCAGCAGTCTCGGACAGGGAGGACAGCCCCAGCATTTT. Its translation is CASSLGQGGQPQHF.

This clonotype came up many times. The rearrangement links TRBV12-3 or TRBV12-4 to TRBJ2-3, with D unresolved. V was pared by 7 bases and J by 0 bases, with 8 bases between. The CDR3 has 13 amino acids. The CDR3 region has the DNA TGTGCCAGCAATTCAGCTAGCACAGATACGCAGTATTTT. Its translation: CASNSASTDTQYF.

This clonotype was seen ten or more times. This chain connects TRBV5-1 to TRBJ1-2, with TRBD1 identical over 9 bases. The CDR3 contains 12 residues. CDR1 and CDR2 (germline): SGHRS, YFSETQ. Losses at the gene ends were 7 bases for V and 8 bases for J; bases not matched to a gene: 6. CDR3 amino acids: CASHRGLGGYTF. In DNA form, the CDR3 reads TGCGCCAGCCACAGGGGGCTGGGAGGCTACACCTTC. Using reference TRBV5-1 and TRBJ1-2 for the parts outside the CDR3, the full variable domain is KAGVTQTPRYLIKTRGQQVTLSCSPISGHRSVSWYQQTPGQGLQFLFEYFSETQRNKGNFPGRFSGRQFSNSRSEMNVSTLELGDSALYLCASHRGLGGYTFGSGTRLTVV.

This clonotype showed up just a few times. The V and J genes are TRBV4-1 and TRBJ2-6; 11 bases line up with TRBD2. The V segment lost 6 bases and the J segment 2 bases; nucleotides outside the gene matches: 3. In germline, CDR1 is MGHRA, CDR2 YSYEKL. There are 16 residues in the CDR3. In nucleotides, the CDR3 is TGCGCCAGCAGTCATAGCGGGGGGGCTGGGGCCAACGTCCTGACTTTC. It specifies CASSHSGGAGANVLTF.

At least ten counts were recorded for this clonotype. This chain joins TRBV6-1 and TRBJ2-5, with 7 bases aligning to TRBD1. Germline V gene data show CDR1 as MNHNS and CDR2 as SASEGT. CDR3 length: 14 residues. Germline trimming cut 5 bases from V and 1 base from J; bases unmatched to any gene: 4. CDR3 protein: CASSPQGRQETQYF. DNA for the CDR3: TGTGCCAGCAGTCCACAGGGGCGCCAAGAGACCCAGTACTTC.

This clonotype was seen at least ten times. V usage is TRBV6-2 or TRBV6-3 and J usage is TRBJ2-5; TRBD1 matches 10 bases. Germline V gene lookup returns CDR1 MNHEY and CDR2 SVGEGT. The length of the CDR3 is 17 residues. V trimming: 6 bases; J trimming: 4 bases; junction bases outside the gene matches: 14. The CDR3 region is CASRLPHKTGGAETQYF. The CDR3 region has the DNA TGTGCCAGCAGACTCCCCCACAAGACAGGGGGCGCAGAGACCCAGTACTTC.

The sample holds many counts of this clonotype. The chain employs TRBV6-5 and TRBJ2-2; 10 bases line up with TRBD2. This CDR3 spans 15 amino acids. V lost 2 bases to trimming and J lost 6 bases; unmatched junction nucleotides: 3. Germline-derived CDR1 and CDR2 are MNHEY and SVGAGI. The CDR3 DNA follows: TGTGCCAGCAGTTACGCTAGCGGGAGTGCCGGGGAGCTGTTTTTT. This sequence encodes CASSYASGSAGELFF.

The sample holds a few counts of this clonotype. This clone may be a read error of a much larger clone one base away. The chain uses TRBV7-1 and TRBJ2-7, with TRBD2 matching 14 bases. TRBV7-1 is known as an ORF, though its function is uncertain. The CDR3 extends over 21 amino acids. Germline trimming cut 3 bases from V and 4 bases from J; bases unmatched to any gene: 20. CDR3 in DNA: TGTGCCAGCAGCTCCACGACCCGCGCGAGACTAGCGGGAGGGCAAGGGTACGAGCAGTACTTC. This encodes CASSSTTRARLAGGQGYEQYF.

This clonotype was counted many times. The chain recombines TRBV28 with TRBJ2-1; TRBD2 aligns across 7 bases. V lost 6 bases, J lost 7 bases, and 9 bases stayed unmatched. The CDR3 covers 14 residues. Germline loops: CDR1 MDHEN, CDR2 SYDVKM. Here the CDR3 reads CASSPGLVWNEQFF. The CDR3 coding sequence is TGTGCCAGCAGCCCAGGACTAGTTTGGAATGAGCAGTTCTTC.

This clonotype was seen many times. The gene calls are TRBV2 and TRBJ1-1, with D hard to call. Germline loops: CDR1 SNHLY, CDR2 FYNNEI. V was cut by 6 bases and J by 1 base, with 6 bases left in between. This CDR3 comprises 12 residues. The CDR3 here is CASRDPNTEAFF. In DNA, the CDR3 is TGTGCCAGCAGAGACCCGAACACTGAAGCTTTCTTT.

This clonotype was seen ten or more times. The chain links TRBV12-3 or TRBV12-4 to TRBJ1-3, with D tentatively TRBD1 (5 bases). V lost 3 bases and J lost 3, with 9 bases in between. The CDR3 covers 14 residues. CDR3 loop: CASSFFRDGNTIYF. In DNA, the CDR3 is TGTGCCAGCAGTTTCTTCAGGGATGGAAACACCATATATTTT.

This clonotype was detected ten times or more. V usage is TRBV28 and J usage is TRBJ2-2; D is uncertain. CDR3 size: 17 residues. Per the germline V gene, CDR1 is MDHEN and CDR2 is SYDVKM. Trimming took 4 bases from V and 5 from J, leaving 20 bases between them. The CDR3 DNA sequence: TGTGCCAGCAGTTCCAATGCCGGGCCACGCTATACCGGGGAGCTGTTTTTT. Amino acid sequence: CASSSNAGPRYTGELFF.

The table lists this clonotype with many counts. This chain links TRBV11-2 with TRBJ1-2; 12 positions agree with TRBD1. Losses at the gene ends were 0 bases for V and 7 bases for J; bases not matched to a gene: 3. The CDR3 is 15 amino acids. Germline values: CDR1 SGHAT, CDR2 FQNNGV. DNA of the CDR3: TGTGCCAGCAGCTTAGAGGGACAGGGGGCGAGTGGCTACACCTTC. It encodes CASSLEGQGASGYTF.

In this sample, this clonotype turned up many times. The rearrangement joins TRBV6-5 to TRBJ2-7; the D gene is possibly TRBD1 (6 bases). CDR1 and CDR2 (germline): MNHEY, SVGAGI. The CDR3 loop spans 11 amino acids. The V end lost 7 bases, the J end lost 5 bases, and 9 bases lay between the germline ends. The CDR3 nucleotides are TGTGCCAGCAAAAGGGGGAACGAGCAGTACTTC. It translates to CASKRGNEQYF.

This clonotype was seen many times. The rearrangement joins TRBV9 to TRBJ2-2; TRBD1 might be the D (6 bases). Trimming stripped 0 bases from V and 6 bases from J, with 12 bases between. Germline-derived CDR1 and CDR2 are SGDLS and YYNGEE. The CDR3 has 15 amino acids. DNA for the CDR3: TGTGCCAGCAGCGTAGGAGGGGGTTGGGCCGGGGAGCTGTTTTTT. It codes for CASSVGGGWAGELFF. Looking up the rest from reference TRBV9 and TRBJ2-2 gives the full variable domain: DSGVTQTPKHLITATGQRVTLRCSPRSGDLSVYWYQQSLDQGLQFLIQYYNGEERAKGNILERFSAQQFPDLHSELNLSSLELGDSALYFCASSVGGGWAGELFFGEGSRLTVL.

This clonotype was counted many times. The rearrangement links TRBV6-2 or TRBV6-3 to TRBJ2-5; D ambiguous. V lost 4 bases, J lost 4 bases, and 16 bases lay in between. Looked up from germline, CDR1 is MNHEY and CDR2 is SVGEGT. This CDR3 region has 15 residues. The CDR3 DNA sequence: TGTGCCAGCAGTTCCGGTCAGAGGATCGTAGAGACCCAGTACTTC. It translates to CASSSGQRIVETQYF.

This clonotype was counted ten times or more. The chain is built from TRBV6-2 or TRBV6-3 and TRBJ1-2, with 11 bases lining up with TRBD1. Germline CDR1 reads MNHEY; CDR2 reads SVGEGT. The CDR3 is 19 amino acids. The trim removed 0 bases at V and 4 bases at J, leaving 13 bases unmatched. The CDR3 protein is CASSYSTVTPGQGVYGYTF. DNA for the CDR3: TGTGCCAGCAGTTACTCGACGGTTACCCCGGGACAGGGGGTCTATGGCTACACCTTC.

This clonotype was observed at least ten times. The gene calls are TRBV10-3 and TRBJ2-5; D may be TRBD1 (6 bases). V was pared by 7 bases and J by 2 bases, with 14 bases between. The length of the CDR3 is 14 residues. Germline values: CDR1 ENHRY, CDR2 SYGVKD. CDR3 residues: CAITRDIRQETQYF. The CDR3 DNA sequence: TGTGCCATCACTCGGGACATCCGACAAGAGACCCAGTACTTC.